This is a list of T cell receptor beta chains from one sample in a study of shared clonotypes between healthy human individuals. Data came from immunoSEQ multiplex PCR; TCRdb stores just in-frame clones and leaves some out. This sample has roughly 530,000 clones, with 90% to 97% found just once. The sample comprised naive CD4+ T cells sorted from blood. The receptors derive from a woman between 25 and 40 years old in good health. CDR3s leave out the opening cysteine and the closing phenylalanine or tryptophan. The size field is filled for only some rows; it gives once, few, many or a size class.

j_call clone_size v_call cdr3_aa
TRBJ2-7 - TRBV5-1 ASSLAMTSGSHEQY
TRBJ2-1 - TRBV4-2 ASRRGLAEIDSYNEQF
TRBJ2-1 - TRBV10-2 ASASRLAGVDEQF
TRBJ2-7 - TRBV4-1 ASSREREGRYEQY
TRBJ1-1 - TRBV5-1 ASSQAGTVNTEAF
- - TRBV28 ASSFLGYEQY
TRBJ2-1 - TRBV11-3 ASSWDLYNEQF
TRBJ2-5 - TRBV27 ASSLGTGIRETQY
TRBJ2-1 - TRBV7-8 ASSLVRDSIIHEQF
TRBJ1-3 - TRBV18 ASSPMDQLSGNTIY
TRBJ1-5 - TRBV18 ASSPPSQIYSNQPQH
TRBJ1-3 few TRBV7-9 ASSSYQELGNTIY
TRBJ1-5 - TRBV6-6 ASSSRPQNQPQH
TRBJ2-7 once TRBV10-1 ASSEVLSYEQY
TRBJ1-1 - TRBV5-1 ASSLALSGTGRPEAF
TRBJ2-7 - TRBV10-1 ASSATRANEQY
TRBJ2-5 - TRBV9 ASSTTDQETQY
TRBJ1-3 - TRBV28 ASSSRGSGNTIY
TRBJ1-5 - TRBV5-3 ARSARDSNQPQH
TRBJ2-2 once TRBV6-1 ASGGRPTGELF
TRBJ2-1 - TRBV5-1 ASSLEGASDNEQF
TRBJ2-4 - TRBV2 ASGGTLSIQY
TRBJ2-1 - TRBV19 ASSIGFGTGGYNEQF
TRBJ2-7 - TRBV7-2 ALIVPYEQY
TRBJ2-7 - TRBV6-1 ASSEFQAGYEQY
TRBJ2-1 - TRBV5-4 ASSLLTQSYNEQF
TRBJ1-4 - TRBV5-5 ASSLDKMEEKLF
TRBJ2-7 - TRBV5-1 ASTSGGTAYEQY
TRBJ2-3 - TRBV18 ASSPLAADTQY
TRBJ2-1 - TRBV11-3 ASSLDSNVRTGGEQF
TRBJ2-1 - TRBV12-2 ASRLPTSGRSSYNEQF
TRBJ2-2 - TRBV5-1 ASSFLVGGGITGELF
TRBJ1-6 - TRBV19 ASSILDRDNSPLH
TRBJ1-1 - TRBV28 ASSFLNTEAF
TRBJ2-7 - TRBV7-2 ASSHDRNSYEQY
TRBJ2-4 - TRBV4-1 ASSPQSLGRGAAKNIQY
TRBJ2-5 - TRBV15 ATSSGMVQETQY
TRBJ2-1 - TRBV18 ASSPNQALTGQDNEQF
TRBJ2-2 - TRBV7-9 ASTGQLITTGELF
TRBJ1-1 - TRBV6-1 ASMRARAF
TRBJ2-7 few TRBV7-9 ASSLGVYEQY
TRBJ1-5 - TRBV6-1 ASSRVQDQPQH
TRBJ1-3 - TRBV28 ASTPAGNTIY
TRBJ1-5 - TRBV7-6 ASSPARAGRHQPQH
TRBJ2-2 - TRBV4-1 ASSRGLKNTGELF